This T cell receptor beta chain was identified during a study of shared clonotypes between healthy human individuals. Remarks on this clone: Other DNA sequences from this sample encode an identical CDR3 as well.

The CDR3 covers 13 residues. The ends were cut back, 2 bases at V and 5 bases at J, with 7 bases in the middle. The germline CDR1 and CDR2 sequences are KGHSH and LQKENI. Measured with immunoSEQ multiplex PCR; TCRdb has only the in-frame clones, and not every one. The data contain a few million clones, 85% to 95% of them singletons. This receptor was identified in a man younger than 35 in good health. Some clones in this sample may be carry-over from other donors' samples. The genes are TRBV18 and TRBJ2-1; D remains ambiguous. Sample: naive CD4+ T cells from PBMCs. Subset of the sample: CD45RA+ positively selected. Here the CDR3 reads CASSPSLDNEQFF. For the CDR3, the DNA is TGTGCCAGCTCACCAAGTCTCGACAATGAGCAGTTCTTC.